Below are 31 T cell receptor beta chains sequenced from a single sample in a study of blood T cell repertoires in COVID-19 (TCRdb year 2020). Receptors were amplified or captured by the immunoSEQ multiplex PCR assay. TCRdb holds this immuneACCESS table with in-frame rearrangements only. Some clones are missing; in checked studies, unresolved V genes explain under half, and the rest has no known cause. The sample table contains 50,000 or so clones; only one count was recorded for 65% to 90% of them. Approximately 7% of the sample is held by the ten biggest clonotypes. The specimen was peripheral blood. The receptors come from a man aged 35 to 55 with acute or convalescent COVID-19.

The chain couples TRBV6-5 to TRBJ2-1; D is uncertain. V lost 0 bases to trimming and J lost 7 bases, with 7 bases between them. The germline V gene has CDR1 MNHEY and CDR2 SVGAGI. The CDR3 is made up of 13 amino acids. The CDR3 region is CASSYSLLNEQFF. CDR3 DNA sequence: TGTGCCAGCAGTTACTCCCTACTGAATGAGCAGTTCTTC.

This sequence joins TRBV3-1 (or the pseudogene TRBV3-2) and TRBJ1-2, with D possibly TRBD1 on 5 matching bases. CDR1 and CDR2 (germline): LGHDT, YNNKEL (reference sequence). The ends were cut back, 1 base at V and 7 bases at J, with 10 bases in the middle. The CDR3 covers 13 residues. CDR3 bases: TGTGCCAGCAGCCAAGCAGGGTTCCCTGGCTACACCTTC. Protein product: CASSQAGFPGYTF.

The V gene is TRBV6-5, the J gene TRBJ1-3, with D perhaps matching TRBD1 (5 bases). The CDR3 length is 15 residues. Germline V gene data show CDR1 as MNHEY and CDR2 as SVGAGI. The germline V and J ends were trimmed by 4 bases and 4 bases, with 14 bases remaining between them. The CDR3 sequence: CASSSRGTGGNTIYF. The CDR3 bases are TGTGCCAGCAGTTCCCGCGGGACGGGGGGAAACACCATATATTTT.

Only a few counts were recorded for this clone. V and J are TRBV11-2 and TRBJ2-1; no clear D gene. In germline, CDR1 is SGHAT, CDR2 FQNNGV. The CDR3 consists of 14 residues. V shed 8 bases and J shed 4 bases, with 15 bases lying between them. The CDR3 DNA reads TGTGCCAGCGGCAAAAAAGTGTGGTACAATGAGCAGTTCTTC. As protein: CASGKKVWYNEQFF.

CDR3 DNA sequence: TGCGCCAGCAGCTTGGGACTAAACCAGCCCCAGCATTTT. It codes for CASSLGLNQPQHF. The chain employs TRBV5-1 and TRBJ1-5; D unresolved. Germline V gene data show CDR1 as SGHRS and CDR2 as YFSETQ. The CDR3 is 13 residues long. V was pared by 0 bases and J by 7 bases, with 8 bases between.

The rearrangement joins TRBV5-1 to TRBJ2-1, with 9 nucleotides matching TRBD2. The CDR3 is 16 residues long. Germline trimming cut 1 base from V and 4 bases from J; bases unmatched to any gene: 6. The V gene's germline CDR1 is SGHRS and CDR2 YFSETQ. The CDR3 is CASSLRPSGDYNEQFF. As DNA, the CDR3 is TGCGCCAGCAGCTTGAGGCCTAGCGGGGATTACAATGAGCAGTTCTTC.

A single count supports this clone. V gene TRBV5-1 combines with J gene TRBJ2-7, with 8 bases fitting TRBD1. CDR1 and CDR2 from the germline V gene are SGHRS and YFSETQ. V gave up 3 bases and J gave up 0 bases; unmatched junction bases: 2. The length of the CDR3 is 14 residues. As DNA, the CDR3 is TGCGCCAGCAGCTCTACAGGGGGCTCCTACGAGCAGTACTTC. It codes for CASSSTGGSYEQYF.

In this sample, this clone turned up once. This chain uses TRBV5-4 with TRBJ2-5, with a possible D match to TRBD2 (5 bases). CDR1 SGHNT and CDR2 YYREEE come from the germline V gene (reference sequence). The CDR3 covers 13 residues. V lost 6 bases to trimming and J lost 2 bases, with 11 bases between them. Here the CDR3 DNA reads TGTGCCAGCAATAGTCCGGGGCAAGAGACCCAGTACTTC. It yields the protein CASNSPGQETQYF.

This chain uses TRBV7-3 with TRBJ1-1; D is unresolved. Germline lookup yields CDR1 SGHTA and CDR2 FQGTGA. Trimming removed 3 bases from V and 1 base from J, with 6 bases in between. The CDR3 is 13 residues long. Here the CDR3 DNA reads TGTGCCAGCAGCTTTCAGGAGAACACTGAAGCTTTCTTT. It codes for CASSFQENTEAFF.

The chain has TRBV23-1 and TRBJ1-1; a possible D gene is TRBD1 (5 bases). TRBV23-1 falls under the ORF class, with uncertain function. CDR3 size: 14 residues. V dropped 6 bases and J dropped 0 bases, with 11 bases sitting between them. This CDR3 is CASSGGGVNTEAFF. As DNA, the CDR3 is TGCGCCAGCAGCGGGGGGGGTGTGAACACTGAAGCTTTCTTT.

The gene calls are TRBV5-1 and TRBJ2-5; 9 bases fit TRBD1. V shed 4 bases and J 7 bases; nucleotides not matched to a gene: 11. The CDR3 runs 15 residues. The germline V gene has CDR1 SGHRS and CDR2 YFSETQ. CDR3 in amino acids: CASSASTGGAGTQYF. The CDR3, as DNA: TGCGCCAGCAGCGCATCAACAGGGGGCGCGGGGACCCAGTACTTC.

The genes are TRBV5-1 and TRBJ2-6, with D possibly matching TRBD1 (5 bases). The CDR3 has 17 amino acids. V was cut by 5 bases and J by 4 bases, with 19 bases left in between. Germline loops: CDR1 SGHRS, CDR2 YFSETQ. The CDR3 here is CASSLGPTLSGANVLTF. The CDR3 coding sequence is TGCGCCAGCAGTCTGGGGCCCACTCTATCCGGGGCCAACGTCCTGACTTTC.

The chain carries TRBV21-1 and TRBJ2-2; TRBD1, the table's D call, lacks a check against the DNA. TRBV21-1 is deemed a pseudogene. The CDR3 loop spans 17 amino acids. The CDR3 here is CASSKYNRGPNTGELFF. The CDR3, as DNA: TGTGCCAGCAGCAAATATAACAGGGGACCTAACACCGGGGAGCTGTTTTTT.

This sequence joins TRBV4-1 and TRBJ1-6; 7 nucleotides agree with TRBD1. The CDR3 covers 17 residues. Germline CDR1 and CDR2: MGHRA and YSYEKL. V lost 2 bases, J lost 4 bases, and 8 bases stayed unmatched. CDR3 protein: CASSQQTGPLYNSPLHF. Here the CDR3 DNA reads TGCGCCAGCAGCCAACAGACAGGGCCCTTATATAATTCACCCCTCCACTTT.

This clone is a singleton in its sample. This rearrangement joins TRBV6-5 to TRBJ1-2; D may be TRBD1 (6 bases). The V end was cut by 6 bases, the J end by 4 bases, with 12 bases between. There are 13 residues in the CDR3. The germline gives CDR1 MNHEY, CDR2 SVGAGI. CDR3 protein: CASRTGQIYGYTF. The DNA of the CDR3 is TGTGCCAGCAGGACGGGACAAATCTATGGCTACACCTTC.

This rearrangement joins TRBV7-2 to TRBJ2-5; the match to TRBD2 covers 9 bases. CDR3 length: 14 amino acids. Germline V gene sequence: CDR1 SGHTA, CDR2 FQGNSA. Germline trimming cut 1 base from V and 14 bases from J; bases unmatched to any gene: 11. The CDR3 loop is CASSLGGSGGLSYF. The CDR3 DNA sequence: TGTGCCAGCAGCTTAGGAGGTAGCGGGGGCCTAAGTTACTTC.

The rearrangement links TRBV27 to TRBJ2-7, with 7 bases fitting TRBD1. CDR1 and CDR2 from the germline V gene are MNHEY and SMNVEV (reference sequence). The CDR3 is 14 amino acids. The junction had 7 bases not matched to a gene; V was cut back by 3 bases and J by 5 bases. The CDR3, as DNA: TGTGCCAGCAGTTTTTACCCCAGGGGGAACGAGCAGTACTTC. Translation gives CASSFYPRGNEQYF.

As to this clone: An end of the junction does not agree with germline; a read error may underlie this. The chain employs TRBV11-2 and TRBJ2-7; maybe TRBD1 (6 bases). From germline, CDR1 is SGHAT and CDR2 FQNNGV. The length of the CDR3 is 13 residues. CDR3 protein: CASSIDRRNEQYF. Written as DNA, the CDR3 is TGTGCCAGCAGCATAGACAGGAGGAACGAGCAGTACTTC.

V gene TRBV20-1 combines with J gene TRBJ2-5, with TRBD2 identical over 11 bases. Losses at the gene ends were 3 bases for V and 0 bases for J; bases not matched to a gene: 6. The CDR3 has 16 residues. Germline values: CDR1 DFQATT, CDR2 SNEGSKA (reference sequence). CDR3 residues: CSASSLAGGDQETQYF. DNA for the CDR3: TGCAGTGCTAGTAGTCTAGCGGGGGGCGACCAAGAGACCCAGTACTTC.

The gene calls are TRBV12-3 or TRBV12-4 and TRBJ1-4; D is unresolved. This CDR3 is 11 amino acids long. Trimming took off 3 bases at V and 6 bases at J, with 2 bases between the two ends. CDR3 bases: TGTGCCAGCAGTTTCTATGAAAAACTGTTTTTT. Translated: CASSFYEKLFF.

This chain joins TRBV5-1 and TRBJ2-5, with 8 bases aligning to TRBD1. The germline CDR1 and CDR2 sequences are SGHRS and YFSETQ. CDR3 size: 15 residues. Trimming removed 5 bases from V and 7 bases from J; junction bases left unmatched: 13. The CDR3 bases are TGCGCCAGCAGTTTCTCTCCAGGGGGCCAGGGGACCCAGTACTTC. The encoded protein is CASSFSPGGQGTQYF.

The chain carries TRBV10-2 and TRBJ2-1; TRBD1 might be the D (6 bases). Trimming shortened V by 8 bases and J by 9 bases, and 17 bases separated the two germline ends. This CDR3 has 13 residues. Germline V gene data show CDR1 as WSHSY and CDR2 as SAAADI. The CDR3 nucleotides are TGCGCCAGCCGGCCCGGGCAGGGGCGTGAGCAGTTCTTC. This codes for CASRPGQGREQFF.

The chain couples TRBV5-1 to TRBJ2-2; the D gene is possibly TRBD1 (5 bases). V lost 4 bases to trimming and J lost 6 bases, with 10 bases between them. The CDR3 contains 13 residues. From germline, CDR1 is SGHRS and CDR2 YFSETQ. CDR3 residues: CASSIDRPGELFF. The DNA of the CDR3 is TGCGCCAGCAGCATTGACAGACCCGGGGAGCTGTTTTTT.

The V gene is TRBV5-4, the J gene TRBJ1-2; 7 bases align to TRBD1. Losses at the gene ends were 4 bases for V and 0 bases for J; bases not matched to a gene: 12. Germline CDR1 reads SGHNT; CDR2 reads YYREEE (reference sequence). The length of the CDR3 is 17 residues. This CDR3 is CASSRRTGDTTNYGYTF. CDR3 nucleotide sequence: TGTGCCAGCAGCCGCCGGACAGGTGACACGACTAACTATGGCTACACCTTC.

This chain links TRBV3-1 (or the pseudogene TRBV3-2) with TRBJ1-2, with D uncertain. V lost 1 base to trimming and J lost 2 bases, with 14 bases between them. The CDR3 is 16 amino acids. The germline V gene has CDR1 LGHDT and CDR2 YNNKEL (reference sequence). CDR3 nucleotide sequence: TGTGCCAGCAGCCAAGCTGCAACAGCCCTCAACTATGGCTACACCTTC. Residues: CASSQAATALNYGYTF.

This clone showed up just a few times. The chain joins TRBV11-2 to TRBJ1-6; tentatively, D is TRBD1 (6 bases). The CDR3 loop spans 15 amino acids. In germline, CDR1 is SGHAT, CDR2 FQNNGV. V was cut by 0 bases and J by 5 bases, with 8 bases left in between. The CDR3 DNA reads TGTGCCAGCAGCTTAGAACCAGGGGATAATTCACCCCTCCACTTT. Protein: CASSLEPGDNSPLHF. Looking up the rest from reference TRBV11-2 and TRBJ1-6 gives the full variable domain: EAGVAQSPRYKIIEKRQSVAFWCNPISGHATLYWYQQILGQGPKLLIQFQNNGVVDDSQLPKDRFSAERLKGVDSTLKIQPAKLEDSAVYLCASSLEPGDNSPLHFGNGTRLTVT.

The CDR3 DNA sequence: TGTGCCAGCTCACTGACCTCTACAGGGGGAGGACCTGAAGCTTTCTTT. Its protein is CASSLTSTGGGPEAFF. The chain combines TRBV18 with TRBJ1-1; the match to TRBD1 covers 8 bases. The length of the CDR3 is 16 residues. The V and J ends lost 4 bases and 6 bases, in that order; junction bases with no gene match: 13. Germline lookup yields CDR1 KGHSH and CDR2 LQKENI. Full variable domain (missing parts from reference TRBV18 and TRBJ1-1): NAGVMQNPRHLVRRRGQEARLRCSPMKGHSHVYWYRQLPEEGLKFMVYLQKENIIDESGMPKERFSAEFPKEGPSILRIQQVVRGDSAAYFCASSLTSTGGGPEAFFGQGTRLTVV.

The chain couples TRBV19 to TRBJ1-5, with 10 bases fitting TRBD1. Germline CDR1 LNHDA, CDR2 SQIVND (reference sequence). With V trimmed by 5 bases and J by 7 bases, 8 bases remained unmatched. The CDR3 is made up of 15 amino acids. In nucleotides, the CDR3 is TGTGCCAGTAGTTCCGGGGACAGGGGCGAGCAGCCCCAGCATTTT. Translation gives CASSSGDRGEQPQHF.

The CDR3: CASSISGGFTDTQYF. CDR3 DNA: TGTGCCAGTAGTATTAGCGGGGGATTCACAGATACGCAGTATTTT. The genes are TRBV19 and TRBJ2-3; 9 nucleotides match TRBD2. V gave up 3 bases and J gave up 2 bases; unmatched junction bases: 3. CDR1 LNHDA and CDR2 SQIVND come from the germline V gene (reference sequence). This CDR3 contains 15 residues.

CDR3 coding DNA: TGTGCCAGCAGTTACTTAACATACAGAGCGGACTATGGCTACACCTTC. It is translated as CASSYLTYRADYGYTF. The chain employs TRBV6-5 and TRBJ1-2, with unresolved D. Germline-derived CDR1 and CDR2 are MNHEY and SVGAGI. V was shortened by 1 base and J by 3 bases, with 15 bases between the two germline ends. This CDR3 region has 16 residues.

The chain joins TRBV24-1 to TRBJ2-1; 10 bases are a match to TRBD2. The CDR3 is made up of 15 amino acids. Germline V gene sequence: CDR1 KGHDR, CDR2 SFDVKD. The V gene end was trimmed by 8 bases and the J gene end by 6 bases; junction bases not matched to a gene: 9. The CDR3 sequence is CATTPSGGAGNEQFF. The CDR3 DNA reads TGTGCCACCACCCCAAGCGGGGGGGCGGGCAATGAGCAGTTCTTC.